This T cell receptor beta chain is drawn from a study of cytomegalovirus exposure and HLA in healthy donors. The study, taken as a whole, reports: Presence/absence analyses supposed approximately even sequencing depth among donors. There were 150 to 200 TCR beta chains listed as cytomegalovirus-associated. Per a prior analysis, the majority of TCR beta V segments were productive roughly 87% or roughly 30% of the time. Trimming of TCR beta V- and J-genes showed a link, identified in a later analysis, to a missense DCLRE1C variant.

CDR3 length: 15 residues. Germline values: CDR1 MNHNS, CDR2 SASEGT. V was clipped by 7 bases and J by 3 bases, with 19 bases between them. The PCR employed 60 Vbeta primers together with 13 Jbeta primers. Sequenced by immunoSEQ multiplex PCR; TCRdb stores in-frame clones only, minus some. Seen here are approximately 210,000 clones, about four fifths observed once, and the top ten hold 1.5% to 2%. Concerning this clone itself: The antigen is undetermined.

This TCR was recovered from a young man in good health and CMV-seronegative. The sequencing input was PBMCs. The chain uses TRBV6-1 and TRBJ2-7; weak D call: TRBD2 (5 bases). CDR3 bases: TGTGCCAGCACCTCAAGCGGCAGTAGCAACTACGAGCAGTACTTC. It is translated as CASTSSGSSNYEQYF.